This T cell receptor (beta chain) was found in a study of shared clonotypes between healthy human individuals. Across the study: A donor's plate count was three for CD4 naive and three for CD4 memory; CD8 naive had two and CD8 memory one.

The CDR3 length is 18 residues. Germline-derived CDR1 and CDR2 are ENHRY and SYGVKD. V lost 6 bases to trimming and J lost 5 bases; unmatched junction nucleotides: 19. Sequencing was performed with immunoSEQ multiplex PCR; in TCRdb, only in-frame clones are kept and a portion is missing. The data hold approximately 710,000 clones, with 90% observed a single time. Sequencing was performed on memory CD8+ T cells from PBMCs. Subset described: CD45RO+ cells pooled with CCR7-negative TemRA cells. The receptor was isolated from a young man in good health. Some clones in this sample may be carry-over from other donors' samples. V usage is TRBV10-3 and J usage is TRBJ1-2; 9 bases line up with TRBD1. The CDR3 DNA follows: TGTGCCATCAGGGAATATGACAGGGGGTCGGAATATGGGTATGGCTACACCTTC. Protein sequence: CAIREYDRGSEYGYGYTF.